Described below is a single T cell receptor (beta chain) sequence and its context. This sample is drawn from a study of T cell responses to AZD1222 COVID-19 vaccine. CDR3 size: 18 residues. Trimming at V came to 1 base and at J to 5 bases, leaving 8 bases not matched to a gene. CDR1 and CDR2 from the germline V gene are LNHNV and YYDKDF (reference sequence). Repertoires were generated with immunoSEQ multiplex PCR, while TCRdb's copy carries only in-frame clones and drops some. This sample has approximately 150,000 clones; about 89% occur once, and the top ten carry roughly 7.5%. Sequencing was performed on peripheral blood, taken 28 days after the second dose of the MenACWY control vaccine. The V and J genes are TRBV15 and TRBJ2-1; 13 bases are a match to TRBD2. The origin of this receptor is an adult who received the MenACWY meningococcal vaccine as a control. CDR3 coding DNA: TGTGCCACCAGCAGAGGGAAACTAGCGGGGGGGCCGAACAATGAGCAGTTCTTC. It yields the protein CATSRGKLAGGPNNEQFF. Together with reference TRBV15 and TRBJ2-1, the CDR3 gives the full variable domain: DAMVIQNPRYQVTQFGKPVTLSCSQTLNHNVMYWYQQKSSQAPKLLFHYYDKDFNNEADTPDNFQSRRPNTSFCFLDIRSPGLGDTAMYLCATSRGKLAGGPNNEQFFGPGTRLTVL.